This paragraph reports one TCR beta chain. Its antigen is undetermined. Profiling relied on immunoSEQ multiplex PCR, and the TCRdb table lists in-frame clones only, not all of them. The table has about 390,000 clones, around 85% seen once. This entry is derived from a study of Ad26.COV2.S vaccination and SARS-CoV-2 variants. Study-level findings and limits: It was vaccine recipients, not placebo recipients, who had the higher spike-specific TCR breadth. Total T cell responses, in the TCR breadth and depth analyses, may have been underestimated. Once vaccination had occurred, spike-specific CD8+ and CD4+ T cell responses reportedly showed substantial breadth.

Treatment reported: over 15 received Ad26.COV2.S at low or high dose, single or two shots; about five received placebo; per-sample allocation not given. Sampling was done on day 63 after the first vaccine or placebo injection. Boston supplied an adult donor aged 18-55 years. The source material was peripheral blood, sampled in a trial of Ad26.COV2.S vaccine versus placebo. The sequence was collected from a person between 18 and 65 years old who received the Ad26.COV2.S COVID-19 vaccine or a placebo.

CDR3 protein: CASSPSGSSYNEQFF. CDR3 in DNA: TGTGCCAGTAGTCCTTCAGGGAGCTCCTACAATGAGCAGTTCTTC. This chain uses TRBV19 with TRBJ2-1; D possibly uses TRBD1 or TRBD2 (5 bases each). Germline CDR1 and CDR2: LNHDA and SQIVND (reference sequence). The CDR3 contains 15 residues. Trimming removed 5 bases from V and 0 bases from J, with 11 bases in between.